The rows below give T cell receptor beta chains drawn from one sample of a study of CD8+CD57+ T cells in acquired aplastic anemia. In TCRdb, the reads were re-called with MiXCR into one record per CDR3 protein. The repertoire holds some 150,000 distinct CDR3 sequences, with approximately 52% as singletons. Sequencing was done on a sample of sorted CD4+, CD8+, or CD8+CD57+ T cells (not recorded which) from PBMCs. The receptor source for this set is a human donor with aplastic anemia. Both conserved end residues are part of each CDR3. A D gene is named only where the DNA matches it firmly. Clone size, where shown, is once, few, many, or a class for clones that have expanded.

CDR3 protein: CASSLGQGGAPDTEAFF
CDR3 DNA: TGCGCCAGCAGCCTCGGACAGGGAGGCGCGCCTGACACTGAAGCTTTCTTT
J gene: TRBJ1-1
D gene: TRBD1
clone size: NA
V gene: TRBV5-1

CDR3 protein: CSAPLRGGYTF
CDR3 DNA: TGCAGTGCTCCCCTAAGGGGGGGCTACACCTTC
J gene: TRBJ1-2
D gene: NA
clone size: NA
V gene: TRBV20-1

CDR3 protein: CATSDLDSPDGYTF
CDR3 DNA: TGTGCCACCAGTGATTTGGACAGCCCGGATGGCTACACCTTC
J gene: TRBJ1-2
D gene: NA
clone size: NA
V gene: TRBV24-1

CDR3 protein: CASSLDGQGGYEQYF
CDR3 DNA: TGCGCCAGCAGCTTGGATGGACAGGGGGGGTACGAGCAGTACTTC
J gene: TRBJ2-7
D gene: TRBD1
clone size: NA
V gene: TRBV5-1

CDR3 protein: CASSVGADPRNTEAFF
CDR3 DNA: TGTGCCAGCAGCGTAGGGGCAGACCCTCGGAACACTGAAGCTTTCTTT
J gene: TRBJ1-1
D gene: NA
clone size: NA
V gene: TRBV9

CDR3 protein: CASSIARAGYTF
CDR3 DNA: TGTGCCAGTAGTATCGCGAGGGCTGGCTACACCTTC
J gene: TRBJ1-2
D gene: NA
clone size: NA
V gene: TRBV19

CDR3 protein: CASSQDTTGGDIYGYTF
CDR3 DNA: TGCGCCAGCAGCCAAGATACGACAGGGGGCGATATCTATGGCTACACCTTC
J gene: TRBJ1-2
D gene: TRBD1
clone size: many
V gene: TRBV4-3

CDR3 protein: CASSAGTSVSYEQYF
CDR3 DNA: TGTGCCAGCAGTGCCGGGACTAGCGTGTCCTACGAGCAGTACTTC
J gene: TRBJ2-7
D gene: TRBD2
clone size: many
V gene: TRBV6-1

CDR3 protein: CASNPAGGPSEQYF
CDR3 DNA: TGTGCCAGCAACCCAGCGGGGGGGCCTTCCGAGCAGTACTTC
J gene: TRBJ2-7
D gene: TRBD2
clone size: many
V gene: TRBV9

CDR3 protein: CASSYLKGNQPQHF
CDR3 DNA: TGTGCCAGCAGTTACCTTAAGGGCAATCAGCCCCAGCATTTT
J gene: TRBJ1-5
D gene: NA
clone size: many
V gene: TRBV6-2/TRBV6-3

CDR3 protein: CASSVSRSGGTEAFF
CDR3 DNA: TGTGCCAGCAGCGTATCCCGCTCGGGGGGCACTGAAGCTTTCTTT
J gene: TRBJ1-1
D gene: NA
clone size: many
V gene: TRBV9

CDR3 protein: CASREAYNSPLHF
CDR3 DNA: TGTGCCAGCCGGGAAGCTTATAATTCACCCCTCCACTTT
J gene: TRBJ1-6
D gene: NA
clone size: NA
V gene: TRBV6-1

CDR3 protein: CASSELSQGSTDTQYF
CDR3 DNA: TGTGCCAGCAGTGAATTGTCCCAGGGATCCACAGATACGCAGTATTTT
J gene: TRBJ2-3
D gene: NA
clone size: NA
V gene: TRBV25-1

CDR3 protein: CASSIGTGSGYTF
CDR3 DNA: TGTGCCAGCAGCATAGGGACAGGGAGTGGCTACACCTTC
J gene: TRBJ1-2
D gene: TRBD1
clone size: NA
V gene: TRBV7-8

CDR3 protein: CASRQGWYNEQFF
CDR3 DNA: TGTGCCAGCAGACAGGGGTGGTACAATGAGCAGTTCTTC
J gene: TRBJ2-1
D gene: TRBD1
clone size: NA
V gene: TRBV12-3/TRBV12-4

CDR3 protein: CASSEDKFRFQPQHF
CDR3 DNA: TGCGCCAGCAGTGAGGACAAATTCAGGTTTCAGCCCCAGCATTTT
J gene: TRBJ1-5
D gene: NA
clone size: many
V gene: TRBV10-2

CDR3 protein: CASSQLDRGLQNTIYF
CDR3 DNA: TGTGCCAGCAGCCAATTGGACAGGGGGCTGCAAAACACCATATATTTT
J gene: TRBJ1-3
D gene: TRBD1
clone size: many
V gene: TRBV4-2

CDR3 protein: CATSDPSQGRETQYF
CDR3 DNA: TGTGCCACCAGTGATCCATCACAGGGAAGGGAGACCCAGTACTTC
J gene: TRBJ2-5
D gene: NA
clone size: NA
V gene: TRBV24-1

CDR3 protein: CASSLRQGEAEETQYF
CDR3 DNA: TGTGCCAGCAGCTTAAGGCAGGGGGAGGCAGAAGAGACCCAGTACTTC
J gene: TRBJ2-5
D gene: NA
clone size: many
V gene: TRBV11-1

CDR3 protein: CASLGAGVAYEQYF
CDR3 DNA: TGCGCCAGCTTGGGGGCGGGAGTGGCCTACGAGCAGTACTTC
J gene: TRBJ2-7
D gene: NA
clone size: few
V gene: TRBV10-2

CDR3 protein: CASSDSDWANYGYTF
CDR3 DNA: TGTGCCAGCAGCGATTCGGACTGGGCTAACTATGGCTACACCTTC
J gene: TRBJ1-2
D gene: NA
clone size: few
V gene: TRBV3-1

CDR3 protein: CASTQRDRGPETQYF
CDR3 DNA: TGTGCCAGCACTCAAAGGGACAGGGGTCCGGAGACCCAGTACTTC
J gene: TRBJ2-5
D gene: TRBD1
clone size: many
V gene: TRBV2

CDR3 protein: CATSRNQNAYRNGYTF
CDR3 DNA: TGTGCCACCAGCAGAAATCAAAACGCTTACAGAAATGGCTACACCTTC
J gene: TRBJ1-2
D gene: NA
clone size: NA
V gene: TRBV15

CDR3 protein: CASSQDRAGIYGYTF
CDR3 DNA: TGTGCCAGCAGCCAAGATCGGGCAGGGATCTATGGCTACACCTTC
J gene: TRBJ1-2
D gene: NA
clone size: many
V gene: TRBV14

CDR3 protein: CATSDFLGENTGELFF
CDR3 DNA: TGTGCCACCAGTGATTTCCTTGGGGAGAACACCGGGGAGCTGTTTTTT
J gene: TRBJ2-2
D gene: NA
clone size: NA
V gene: TRBV24-1

CDR3 protein: CASIYDGLAVAEQYF
CDR3 DNA: TGTGCCAGCATTTACGACGGACTAGCGGTAGCCGAGCAGTACTTC
J gene: TRBJ2-7
D gene: TRBD2
clone size: many
V gene: TRBV6-5

CDR3 protein: CASSRIGTGDEKLFF
CDR3 DNA: TGTGCCAGCAGTAGGATCGGGACAGGGGATGAAAAACTGTTTTTT
J gene: TRBJ1-4
D gene: TRBD1
clone size: NA
V gene: TRBV25-1

CDR3 protein: CASKRNTIYF
CDR3 DNA: TGTGCCAGCAAGAGAAACACCATATATTTT
J gene: TRBJ1-3
D gene: NA
clone size: NA
V gene: TRBV2

CDR3 protein: CAIGGQGPSSYEQYF
CDR3 DNA: TGTGCCATCGGTGGACAGGGCCCAAGCTCCTACGAGCAGTACTTC
J gene: TRBJ2-7
D gene: TRBD1
clone size: NA
V gene: TRBV10-3

CDR3 protein: CSVPSGGGPMNTEAFF
CDR3 DNA: TGCAGCGTTCCCTCCGGGGGGGGGCCGATGAACACTGAAGCTTTCTTT
J gene: TRBJ1-1
D gene: NA
clone size: many
V gene: TRBV29-1

CDR3 protein: CASSYSGDRGAYSTDTQYF
CDR3 DNA: TGTGCCAGCAGTTACTCGGGGGACAGGGGGGCGTATAGCACAGATACGCAGTATTTT
J gene: TRBJ2-3
D gene: TRBD1
clone size: few
V gene: TRBV6-2/TRBV6-3

CDR3 protein: CASSGGRYWFF
CDR3 DNA: TGTGCCAGCAGCGGGGGCCGATATTGGTTCTTC
J gene: TRBJ2-1
D gene: NA
clone size: once
V gene: TRBV7-8

CDR3 protein: CASSVPRALHGYTF
CDR3 DNA: TGTGCCAGCAGTGTACCCCGGGCCTTACATGGCTACACCTTC
J gene: TRBJ1-2
D gene: NA
clone size: once
V gene: TRBV2

CDR3 protein: CATSMQTVSTDTQYF
CDR3 DNA: TGTGCCACCAGCATGCAGACAGTGAGCACAGATACGCAGTATTTT
J gene: TRBJ2-3
D gene: NA
clone size: NA
V gene: TRBV15

CDR3 protein: CASSDLGQTQETQYF
CDR3 DNA: TGCGCCAGCAGTGACCTGGGACAGACCCAAGAGACCCAGTACTTC
J gene: TRBJ2-5
D gene: TRBD1
clone size: NA
V gene: TRBV10-2

CDR3 protein: CSAPSTGMGETQYF
CDR3 DNA: TGCAGTGCTCCAAGCACAGGGATGGGAGAGACCCAGTACTTC
J gene: TRBJ2-5
D gene: NA
clone size: NA
V gene: TRBV20-1

CDR3 protein: CASSLGRDQPRHF
CDR3 DNA: TGTGCCAGCAGTCTGGGGCGGGATCAGCCCCGGCATTTT
J gene: TRBJ1-5
D gene: NA
clone size: NA
V gene: TRBV27

CDR3 protein: CSAISGGATYEQYF
CDR3 DNA: TGCAGTGCTATTAGCGGGGGGGCAACCTACGAGCAGTACTTC
J gene: TRBJ2-7
D gene: TRBD2
clone size: many
V gene: TRBV20-1

CDR3 protein: CATSDWDKNTGELFF
CDR3 DNA: TGTGCCACCAGTGATTGGGACAAGAACACCGGGGAGCTGTTTTTT
J gene: TRBJ2-2
D gene: NA
clone size: NA
V gene: TRBV24-1

CDR3 protein: CASSPQNNSPLHF
CDR3 DNA: TGTGCCAGCAGCCCCCAAAATAATTCACCCCTCCACTTT
J gene: TRBJ1-6
D gene: NA
clone size: NA
V gene: TRBV9

CDR3 protein: CATSLRTLNTEAFF
CDR3 DNA: TGTGCCACCAGCCTGAGGACTTTGAACACTGAAGCTTTCTTT
J gene: TRBJ1-1
D gene: NA
clone size: NA
V gene: TRBV15

CDR3 protein: CAISEGTGYNQPQHF
CDR3 DNA: TGTGCCATCAGTGAGGGGACAGGGTACAATCAGCCCCAGCATTTT
J gene: TRBJ1-5
D gene: TRBD1
clone size: NA
V gene: TRBV10-3

CDR3 protein: CATSDWGGENQPQHF
CDR3 DNA: TGTGCCACCAGTGACTGGGGGGGCGAGAATCAGCCCCAGCATTTT
J gene: TRBJ1-5
D gene: NA
clone size: NA
V gene: TRBV24-1

CDR3 protein: CASGDWVANTGELFF
CDR3 DNA: TGTGCCAGCGGGGATTGGGTGGCGAACACCGGGGAGCTGTTTTTT
J gene: TRBJ2-2
D gene: NA
clone size: many
V gene: TRBV7-9

CDR3 protein: CASSQESWSNQETQYF
CDR3 DNA: TGTGCCAGCAGCCAAGAATCGTGGAGCAACCAAGAGACCCAGTACTTC
J gene: TRBJ2-5
D gene: NA
clone size: NA
V gene: TRBV14

CDR3 protein: CASSFATGYGYTF
CDR3 DNA: TGTGCCAGCAGCTTTGCCACAGGCTATGGCTACACCTTC
J gene: TRBJ1-2
D gene: NA
clone size: many
V gene: TRBV7-9

CDR3 protein: CASGPVGEQYF
CDR3 DNA: TGTGCCAGCGGCCCGGTCGGGGAGCAGTACTTC
J gene: TRBJ2-7
D gene: NA
clone size: many
V gene: TRBV6-5

CDR3 protein: CASSAGGAFSTVNTGELFF
CDR3 DNA: TGTGCCAGCAGCGCGGGGGGGGCGTTTTCGACAGTCAACACCGGGGAGCTGTTTTTT
J gene: TRBJ2-2
D gene: TRBD2
clone size: NA
V gene: TRBV11-1

CDR3 protein: CASSFSGDQPQHF
CDR3 DNA: TGTGCCAGCAGCTTTAGCGGAGATCAGCCCCAGCATTTT
J gene: TRBJ1-5
D gene: NA
clone size: NA
V gene: TRBV5-6

CDR3 protein: CATSAVALSTDTQYF
CDR3 DNA: TGTGCCACCAGCGCAGTAGCGTTGAGCACAGATACGCAGTATTTT
J gene: TRBJ2-3
D gene: NA
clone size: NA
V gene: TRBV15

CDR3 protein: CASSPGGPQHF
CDR3 DNA: TGTGCCAGCAGCCCTGGTGGGCCCCAGCATTTT
J gene: TRBJ1-5
D gene: NA
clone size: NA
V gene: TRBV7-9

CDR3 protein: CASSLELGLAYEQYF
CDR3 DNA: TGTGCCAGCAGCTTAGAATTGGGACTAGCTTACGAGCAGTACTTC
J gene: TRBJ2-7
D gene: TRBD2
clone size: once
V gene: TRBV7-3

CDR3 protein: CATSRDLGREQFF
CDR3 DNA: TGTGCCACCAGCAGAGATTTGGGCAGGGAGCAGTTCTTC
J gene: TRBJ2-1
D gene: NA
clone size: NA
V gene: TRBV15

CDR3 protein: CASSQDVTEGKAGEPFF
CDR3 DNA: TGCGCCAGCAGCCAAGATGTAACGGAAGGGAAAGCCGGGGAGCCGTTTTTT
J gene: TRBJ2-2
D gene: NA
clone size: NA
V gene: TRBV4-3

CDR3 protein: CASSVGGFSGNTIYF
CDR3 DNA: TGTGCCAGCAGCGTAGGAGGGTTTTCTGGAAACACCATATATTTT
J gene: TRBJ1-3
D gene: NA
clone size: many
V gene: TRBV9

CDR3 protein: CSVEAVLLNYGYTF
CDR3 DNA: TGCAGCGTTGAGGCGGTCCTACTAAACTATGGCTACACCTTC
J gene: TRBJ1-2
D gene: NA
clone size: NA
V gene: TRBV29-1

CDR3 protein: CASSQERGQYYEQYF
CDR3 DNA: TGCGCCAGCAGCCAAGAGAGGGGACAGTACTACGAGCAGTACTTC
J gene: TRBJ2-7
D gene: TRBD1
clone size: NA
V gene: TRBV4-3

CDR3 protein: CASSLGAGVYEQYF
CDR3 DNA: TGTGCCAGCAGCTTAGGTGCGGGAGTGTACGAGCAGTACTTC
J gene: TRBJ2-7
D gene: TRBD2
clone size: NA
V gene: TRBV7-8

CDR3 protein: CATSAVTGVEYGYTF
CDR3 DNA: TGTGCCACCAGTGCCGTGACAGGGGTCGAGTATGGCTACACCTTC
J gene: TRBJ1-2
D gene: TRBD1
clone size: NA
V gene: TRBV24-1

CDR3 protein: CSVRGGGGSTDTQYF
CDR3 DNA: TGCAGCGTTAGGGGGGGCGGGGGTAGCACAGATACGCAGTATTTT
J gene: TRBJ2-3
D gene: NA
clone size: many
V gene: TRBV29-1